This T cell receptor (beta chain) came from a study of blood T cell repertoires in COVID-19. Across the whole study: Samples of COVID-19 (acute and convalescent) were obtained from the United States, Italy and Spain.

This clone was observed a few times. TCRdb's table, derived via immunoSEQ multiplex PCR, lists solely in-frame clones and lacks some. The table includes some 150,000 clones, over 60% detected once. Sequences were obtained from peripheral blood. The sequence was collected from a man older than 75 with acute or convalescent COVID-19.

CDR3 amino acids: CASSPGGAGETQYF. CDR3 nucleotides: TGTGCCAGCAGCCCCGGGGGGGCGGGAGAGACCCAGTACTTC. The gene calls are TRBV5-4 and TRBJ2-5; 8 nucleotides agree with TRBD2. Per the germline V gene, CDR1 is SGHNT and CDR2 is YYREEE (reference sequence). Trimming took 4 bases from V and 4 from J; bases not matched to a gene: 6. The CDR3 is 14 amino acids.